The 9 T cell receptor beta chains listed next were all sequenced from one sample in a study of response to subunit inactivated influenza vaccine. TCRdb independently ran MiXCR on the RT-PCR reads; one entry per CDR3 protein. The data show more than 250,000 distinct CDR3 sequences, about a fifth seen once. The sequenced sample was PBMCs from blood, obtained 21 months after vaccination. These receptors all stem from a man in his fifties or sixties who received an inactivated influenza vaccine.

This clonotype has just a few counts. The V call is TRBV15, the J call TRBJ1-3; D remains ambiguous. The CDR3 is made up of 16 amino acids. With 0 bases removed from V and 2 bases from J, the gap between germline ends came to 11 bases. Per germline, CDR1 LNHNV and CDR2 YYDKDF (reference sequence). CDR3 nucleotides: TGTGCCACCAGCAGAGAATTCGCTGGGGCTGGAAACACCATATATTTT. Its translation is CATSREFAGAGNTIYF.

This clonotype appeared once. This rearrangement joins TRBV7-6 to TRBJ2-3; D perhaps matches TRBD1 (5 bases). The CDR3 has 17 amino acids. Germline V lookup: CDR1 SGHVS, CDR2 FNYEAQ. The germline V and J ends were trimmed by 5 bases and 1 base, with 19 bases remaining between them. This CDR3 is CASSLRRTLSGTDTQYF. The CDR3 DNA reads TGTGCCAGCAGCCTGAGACGGACACTGTCGGGCACAGATACGCAGTATTTT.

This clonotype was recorded a few times. This sequence joins TRBV12-3 or TRBV12-4 and TRBJ1-5; D possibly corresponds to TRBD1 (6 bases). The CDR3 is made up of 15 amino acids. The ends were cut back, 3 bases at V and 7 bases at J, with 16 bases in the middle. This CDR3 is CASSFPQGERQPQHF. DNA for the CDR3: TGTGCCAGCAGTTTTCCACAGGGCGAAAGGCAGCCCCAGCATTTT.

This clonotype was detected a few times. V and J are TRBV7-9 and TRBJ1-2; tentatively, D is TRBD1 (5 bases). This CDR3 comprises 15 residues. V was trimmed by 1 base and J by 3 bases, leaving 12 bases between them. Germline-derived CDR1 and CDR2 are SEHNR and FQNEAQ (reference sequence). The CDR3 reads CASSLGRGEHYGYTF. DNA of the CDR3: TGTGCCAGCAGCTTAGGGAGGGGAGAACACTATGGCTACACCTTC.

The rearrangement joins TRBV19 to TRBJ2-6; D remains unclear. The CDR3 extends over 15 amino acids. Trimming pared 3 bases from V and 0 bases from J, leaving 6 bases between. Germline V gene lookup returns CDR1 LNHDA and CDR2 SQIVND (reference sequence). CDR3 in DNA: TGTGCCAGTAGTATTCAACACTCTGGGGCCAACGTCCTGACTTTC. Protein: CASSIQHSGANVLTF. Full variable domain (missing parts from reference TRBV19 and TRBJ2-6): DGGITQSPKYLFRKEGQNVTLSCEQNLNHDAMYWYRQDPGQGLRLIYYSQIVNDFQKGDIAEGYSVSREKKESFPLTVTSAQKNPTAFYLCASSIQHSGANVLTFGAGSRLTVL.

This clonotype has only a few counts. The V and J genes are TRBV4-1 and TRBJ1-1; 12 positions agree with TRBD1. Trimming at V came to 4 bases and at J to 7 bases, leaving 13 bases not matched to a gene. This CDR3 region has 17 residues. The germline V gene encodes CDR1 MGHRA and CDR2 YSYEKL. CDR3 amino acids: CASSLSTGTGGTYEAFF. In DNA, the CDR3 is TGCGCCAGCAGCCTGAGTACCGGGACAGGGGGCACTTATGAAGCTTTCTTT.

The chain recombines TRBV2 with TRBJ2-2; 11 bases are shared with TRBD1. CDR1 and CDR2 (germline): SNHLY, FYNNEI. The CDR3 spans 16 residues. With V trimmed by 4 bases and J by 0 bases, 1 base remained unmatched. The CDR3 sequence: CASSVGQGANTGELFF. CDR3 coding DNA: TGTGCCAGCAGTGTGGGACAGGGGGCGAACACCGGGGAGCTGTTTTTT.

V is TRBV20-1 and J is TRBJ1-2; D is ambiguous. The CDR3 totals 13 residues. Germline values: CDR1 DFQATT, CDR2 SNEGSKA (reference sequence). Trimming removed 1 base from V and 1 base from J, with 7 bases in between. The CDR3, as DNA: TGCAGTGCTAGAGGCGGGATTAACTATGGCTACACCTTC. Residues: CSARGGINYGYTF.

The chain joins TRBV7-6 to TRBJ2-1; 9 bases are a match to TRBD2. The CDR3 is 16 residues long. V gave up 1 base and J gave up 7 bases; unmatched junction bases: 8. CDR1 and CDR2 from the germline V gene are SGHVS and FNYEAQ. The CDR3 loop reads CASSLDGGRASNEQFF. In DNA, the CDR3 is TGTGCCAGCAGCTTAGATGGCGGGAGGGCGAGTAATGAGCAGTTCTTC.